These 26 T cell receptor beta chains were all obtained from the same sample, sequenced in a study of shared clonotypes between healthy human individuals (TCRdb year 2020). Preparation of the library involved the immunoSEQ multiplex PCR assay. In its TCRdb copy, this immuneACCESS table keeps in-frame sequences only and misses some clones. Where compared with another copy, unresolved V genes explain less than half of these, and the others have no known cause. This sample is represented by a few hundred thousand clones; 73% of them were singletons. In total, the top ten clones hold more than 9% of the sample. The sequencing input was memory CD4+ T cells sorted from blood. The cell subset or site label on this specimen signifies: CD45RA-negative fraction. Every receptor here comes from a man in his thirties or forties in good health.

This clone was counted many times. CDR3: CASSLGTSGRAGVTDTQYF. CDR3 DNA sequence: TGTGCCAGCAGCCTCGGGACTAGCGGGAGGGCCGGTGTAACAGATACGCAGTATTTT. The chain has TRBV12-1 and TRBJ2-3; the table's D call TRBD2 went unverified against the DNA. TRBV12-1 is designated a pseudogene. The CDR3 is made up of 19 amino acids.

This sequence joins TRBV6-1 and TRBJ2-7; possibly TRBD1 or TRBD2 for D (5 bases each). The V end lost 6 bases, the J end lost 3 bases, and 12 bases lay between the germline ends. The germline V gene has CDR1 MNHNS and CDR2 SASEGT. This CDR3 is built from 13 residues. The CDR3 reads CASSRDANYEQYF. The CDR3, as DNA: TGTGCCAGCAGCCGGGACGCGAACTACGAGCAGTACTTC.

This sequence joins TRBV7-8 and TRBJ2-2, with D possibly TRBD2 on 5 matching bases. CDR1 is SGHVS, CDR2 FQNEAQ, per germline. V lost 2 bases, J lost 6 bases, and 10 bases lay in between. The CDR3 has 14 residues. The CDR3 bases are TGTGCCAGCAGCTTACAACTAGTCCCCGGGGAGCTGTTTTTT. It specifies CASSLQLVPGELFF.

This clone was counted only a few times. The chain carries TRBV14 and TRBJ2-2; TRBD2 agrees at 9 bases. From germline, CDR1 is SGHDN and CDR2 FVKESK. After removal of 4 bases from V and 7 bases from J, the junction contained 7 bases not matched to a gene. The CDR3 covers 15 residues. CDR3 sequence: CASSLWTSEGGELFF. In nucleotides, the CDR3 is TGTGCCAGCAGCCTTTGGACTAGCGAAGGCGGGGAGCTGTTTTTT.

There are a few counts of this clone. The chain uses TRBV18 and TRBJ2-1; TRBD1 is a possible D gene (6 bases). The CDR3 sequence is 16 residues long. V lost 2 bases and J 7 bases, leaving 18 bases between the germline ends. Germline assignment: CDR1 KGHSH and CDR2 LQKENI. The CDR3 sequence: CASSPGNRASGNEQFF. The CDR3 coding sequence is TGTGCCAGCTCACCAGGGAACAGGGCTTCGGGGAATGAGCAGTTCTTC.

The gene calls are TRBV19 and TRBJ2-7; 14 bases are a match to TRBD2. Losses at the gene ends were 4 bases for V and 5 bases for J; bases not matched to a gene: 10. CDR1 LNHDA and CDR2 SQIVND come from the germline V gene (reference sequence). The CDR3 contains 17 residues. The chain's CDR3 is CASSTDYGTSGRDEQYF. The CDR3 DNA reads TGTGCCAGTAGTACAGACTATGGGACTAGCGGGAGAGACGAGCAGTACTTC. Full variable domain (outside the CDR3, taken from reference TRBV19 and TRBJ2-7): DGGITQSPKYLFRKEGQNVTLSCEQNLNHDAMYWYRQDPGQGLRLIYYSQIVNDFQKGDIAEGYSVSREKKESFPLTVTSAQKNPTAFYLCASSTDYGTSGRDEQYFGPGTRLTVT.

The gene calls are TRBV7-2 and TRBJ1-5, with 8 bases matching TRBD1. Trimming cost V 3 bases and J 7 bases; bases outside gene matches: 2. The CDR3 loop spans 13 amino acids. From germline, CDR1 is SGHTA and CDR2 FQGNSA. The CDR3 DNA is TGTGCCAGCAGCTTGACAGGGGAACAGCCCCAGCATTTT. Translation: CASSLTGEQPQHF.

V gene TRBV9 combines with J gene TRBJ2-1, with D perhaps being TRBD1 or TRBD2 (6 bases each). Between the trimmed V and J ends, which lost 4 bases and 8 bases, there was a span of 19 bases. Looked up from germline, CDR1 is SGDLS and CDR2 is YYNGEE. This CDR3 contains 15 residues. Here the CDR3 DNA reads TGTGCCAGCAGCAGCCGTGGAGGGGGGCTATATGAGCAGTTCTTC. Translation: CASSSRGGGLYEQFF.

The chain recombines TRBV7-9 with TRBJ1-2; D call uncertain. V lost 1 base to trimming and J lost 3 bases, with 3 bases between them. Germline CDR1 SEHNR, CDR2 FQNEAQ (reference sequence). This CDR3 contains 12 residues. CDR3 loop: CASSLEYYGYTF. CDR3 coding DNA: TGTGCCAGCAGCTTAGAATACTATGGCTACACCTTC.

The sample holds a few counts of this clone. The junction shows a germline mismatch at one end, possibly a read error. The rearrangement uses TRBV6-1 and TRBJ2-5; TRBD1 matches at 11 bases. CDR1 is MNHNS and CDR2 is SASEGT in the germline V gene. The CDR3 consists of 11 residues. The CDR3 reads CASSLRDRGDF. The CDR3 bases are TGTGCCAGCAGCCTCCGGGACAGGGGGGACTTC.

The chain uses TRBV7-8 and TRBJ1-2, with unresolved D. V dropped 5 bases and J dropped 0 bases, with 10 bases sitting between them. Germline CDR1 and CDR2: SGHVS and FQNEAQ. The CDR3 runs to 14 residues. The DNA of the CDR3 is TGTGCCAGCAGCCCGATACTAGCTAACTATGGCTACACCTTC. It yields the protein CASSPILANYGYTF.

The V and J genes are TRBV6-1 and TRBJ1-2, with D possibly TRBD1 on 6 matching bases. V was pared by 0 bases and J by 4 bases, with 9 bases between. This CDR3 is built from 14 residues. CDR1 MNHNS and CDR2 SASEGT come from the germline V gene. The DNA of the CDR3 is TGTGCCAGCAGTGAAGCTCTCAGGGGCTATGGCTACACCTTC. Protein sequence: CASSEALRGYGYTF.

This chain's CDR3 is CASGPTPGAPSAFF. CDR3 in DNA: TGTGCCAGCGGACCGACTCCGGGGGCCCCATCGGCTTTCTTT. The rearrangement links TRBV2 to TRBJ1-1; tentatively, D is TRBD1 (6 bases). Germline CDR1 reads SNHLY; CDR2 reads FYNNEI. The CDR3 has 14 amino acids. The V end lost 8 bases, the J end lost 11 bases, and 24 bases lay between the germline ends.

The J gene is TRBJ2-1, the V gene TRBV6-1; D is uncertain. Per the germline V gene, CDR1 is MNHNS and CDR2 is SASEGT. This CDR3 is 16 amino acids long. Trimming left V 3 bases short and J 3 bases short, with 15 bases between. As DNA, the CDR3 is TGTGCCAGCAGTGATAACTTAGGATTGGGCTACAATGAGCAGTTCTTC. Protein sequence: CASSDNLGLGYNEQFF.

This CDR3 reads CASSQLGGEYFRQFF. CDR3 DNA: TGTGCCAGCAGCCAATTAGGGGGAGAATATTTTCGGCAGTTCTTC. The V call is TRBV14, the J call TRBJ2-1; perhaps TRBD1 as D (6 bases). Germline assignment: CDR1 SGHDN and CDR2 FVKESK. This CDR3 comprises 15 residues. V lost 2 bases and J 12 bases, leaving 20 bases between the germline ends.

This chain connects TRBV6-1 to TRBJ1-3, with TRBD1 matching 7 bases. CDR3 length equals 14 residues. V shed 6 bases, J shed 2 bases, and the junction held 4 bases outside the gene matches. CDR1 and CDR2 (germline): MNHNS, SASEGT. The CDR3 coding sequence is TGTGCCAGCAGACTAACAGGGGCTGGAAACACCATATATTTT. Translation: CASRLTGAGNTIYF.

The chain recombines TRBV5-4 with TRBJ1-1, with D possibly being TRBD1 (6 bases). V dropped 5 bases and J dropped 4 bases, with 15 bases sitting between them. Per the germline V gene, CDR1 is SGHNT and CDR2 is YYREEE (reference sequence). The CDR3 is 14 amino acids. CDR3 region: CASRPVDRPTEAFF. The DNA of the CDR3 is TGTGCCAGCAGACCGGTCGACAGGCCCACTGAAGCTTTCTTT.

V usage is TRBV4-1 and J usage is TRBJ1-4; no clear D gene. Germline V gene data show CDR1 as MGHRA and CDR2 as YSYEKL. Trimming left V 4 bases short and J 0 bases short, with 15 bases between. The CDR3 runs 17 residues. The CDR3 loop is CASSLWTETATNEKLFF. The CDR3 DNA follows: TGCGCCAGCAGCCTTTGGACGGAGACTGCAACTAATGAAAAACTGTTTTTT.

V gene TRBV2 combines with J gene TRBJ1-4; 7 bases are a match to TRBD1. This CDR3 is 14 amino acids long. Germline CDR1 SNHLY, CDR2 FYNNEI. V shed 6 bases, J shed 5 bases, and the junction held 6 bases outside the gene matches. CDR3 residues: CASREGTVNEKLFF. For the CDR3, the DNA is TGTGCCAGCAGGGAGGGGACAGTAAATGAAAAACTGTTTTTT. Full variable domain (remainder filled in from reference TRBV2 and TRBJ1-4): EPEVTQTPSHQVTQMGQEVILRCVPISNHLYFYWYRQILGQKVEFLVSFYNNEISEKSEIFDDQFSVERPDGSNFTLKIRSTKLEDSAMYFCASREGTVNEKLFFGSGTQLSVL.

The chain has TRBV10-3 and TRBJ1-1; D ambiguous. Trimming removed 3 bases at V and 7 bases at J, with 6 bases between. The CDR3 contains 11 residues. Germline V gives CDR1 ENHRY, CDR2 SYGVKD. This CDR3 reads CAISEFDEAFF. CDR3 coding DNA: TGTGCCATCAGTGAATTCGATGAAGCTTTCTTT.

V gene TRBV2 combines with J gene TRBJ2-7; TRBD2 agrees at 9 bases. CDR3 length equals 16 residues. Germline CDR1 is SNHLY and CDR2 is FYNNEI. V was pared by 0 bases and J by 4 bases, with 7 bases of the junction left unmatched. The CDR3 region is CASSEARNSGRYEQYF. CDR3 nucleotide sequence: TGTGCCAGCAGTGAAGCGAGAAATAGCGGGAGATACGAGCAGTACTTC.

The genes are TRBV2 and TRBJ1-2; TRBD1 agrees at 8 bases. CDR3 length: 14 amino acids. Germline values: CDR1 SNHLY, CDR2 FYNNEI. The V gene end was trimmed by 10 bases and the J gene end by 7 bases; junction bases not matched to a gene: 14. This chain's CDR3 is CATTPGGEIGGYTF. DNA for the CDR3: TGTGCCACCACCCCAGGGGGCGAGATCGGTGGCTACACCTTC.

The rearrangement uses TRBV7-8 and TRBJ2-5, with D uncertain. Trimming removed 3 bases at V and 5 bases at J, with 4 bases between. Germline V gene lookup returns CDR1 SGHVS and CDR2 FQNEAQ. The CDR3 covers 11 residues. CDR3 bases: TGTGCCAGCAGCTTGGACGAGACCCAGTACTTC. This codes for CASSLDETQYF.

This clone was detected once. The V and J genes are TRBV7-2 and TRBJ2-3; no definite D call. Germline CDR1 reads SGHTA; CDR2 reads FQGNSA. CDR3 length equals 12 residues. V lost 3 bases and J 8 bases, leaving 9 bases between the germline ends. The CDR3 nucleotides are TGTGCCAGCAGCTTGAGCGCTCTTACGCAGTATTTT. The encoded protein is CASSLSALTQYF. The full variable domain, with the rest looked up from reference TRBV7-2 and TRBJ2-3, is GAGVSQSPSNKVTEKGKDVELRCDPISGHTALYWYRQSLGQGLEFLIYFQGNSAPDKSGLPSDRFSAERTGGSVSTLTIQRTQQEDSAVYLCASSLSALTQYFGPGTRLTVL.

V and J are TRBV5-1 and TRBJ1-3, with 10 bases matching TRBD1. This CDR3 is built from 15 residues. From germline, CDR1 is SGHRS and CDR2 YFSETQ. The V segment lost 4 bases and the J segment 7 bases; nucleotides outside the gene matches: 8. The CDR3 sequence is CASSNSGTGANTIYF. CDR3 DNA sequence: TGCGCCAGCAGCAACAGTGGGACAGGGGCCAACACCATATATTTT. Based on the CDR3 plus reference TRBV5-1 and TRBJ1-3, the full variable domain is KAGVTQTPRYLIKTRGQQVTLSCSPISGHRSVSWYQQTPGQGLQFLFEYFSETQRNKGNFPGRFSGRQFSNSRSEMNVSTLELGDSALYLCASSNSGTGANTIYFGEGSWLTVV.

This clone was picked up a small number of times. Distinct nucleotide sequences in the sample also encode this CDR3. This sequence joins TRBV6-6 and TRBJ1-1; D not certain. V lost 0 bases to trimming and J lost 1 base, with 9 bases between them. Germline V CDR1 and CDR2: MNHNY, SVGAGI (reference sequence). This CDR3 comprises 15 residues. DNA for the CDR3: TGTGCCAGCAGTTACTCGAGCCATGGGAACACTGAAGCTTTCTTT. Its translation: CASSYSSHGNTEAFF.